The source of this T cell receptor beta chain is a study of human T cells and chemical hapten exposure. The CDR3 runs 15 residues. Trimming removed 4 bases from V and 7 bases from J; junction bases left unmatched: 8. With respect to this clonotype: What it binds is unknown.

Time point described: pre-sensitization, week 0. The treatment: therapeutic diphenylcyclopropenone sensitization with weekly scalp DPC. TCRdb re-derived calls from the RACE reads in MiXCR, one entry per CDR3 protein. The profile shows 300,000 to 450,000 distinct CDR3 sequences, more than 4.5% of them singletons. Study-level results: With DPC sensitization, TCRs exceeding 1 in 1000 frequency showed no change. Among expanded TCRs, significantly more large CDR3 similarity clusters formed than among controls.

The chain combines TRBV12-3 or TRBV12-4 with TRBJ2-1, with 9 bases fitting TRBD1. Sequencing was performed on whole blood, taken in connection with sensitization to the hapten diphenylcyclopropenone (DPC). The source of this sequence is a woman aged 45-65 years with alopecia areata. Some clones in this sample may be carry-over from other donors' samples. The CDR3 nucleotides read TGTGCCAGCAGTTCCGGGACAGGGTCTGGTAATGAGCAGTTCTTC. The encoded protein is CASSSGTGSGNEQFF.